Only a few counts were recorded for the clone carrying this TCR beta chain. The antigen remains unidentified. After constant-region reverse-primer amplification, full-length variable regions underwent semi-nested PCR with Nested Universal Primer A. TCRdb re-derived calls from the 5' RACE reads in MiXCR, one entry per CDR3 protein. The sample has tens of thousands of distinct CDR3 sequences, roughly a fifth seen once. General study points: Whole repertoires were not studied in the larger cohort, only one V-J beta rearrangement. Tumor Tregs overlapped most with tumor, then blood, naive CD4+ cells. Tumor memory CD4+ T cell TCR gene usage was found to cluster with blood and lymph node memory CD4+ cells and with lymph node naive CD4+ cells.

V was clipped by 4 bases and J by 4 bases; unmatched bases: 6. Per the germline V gene, CDR1 is SGHKS and CDR2 is YYEKEE (reference sequence). The CDR3 sequence is 15 residues long. The sorted Tregs were CD4+CD25+CD127-/low cells. This chain joins TRBV5-5 and TRBJ2-1; 9 bases map to TRBD2. Sequencing used Tregs sorted from blood. This TCR derives from a female donor with breast cancer. CDR3 sequence (DNA): TGTGCCAGCAGCAGAAGCGGGAGGATTTACAATGAGCAGTTCTTC. Translating it yields CASSRSGRIYNEQFF.